The clone carrying this T cell receptor beta chain was seen many times. Its cognate antigen is unknown. The sample is drawn from a study of T-cell reconstitution after alpha-beta-depleted transplantation in children. General study points: A year post-transplant, T-cell counts and diversity derived mostly from newly produced T cells. Some patients showed high day-60 TCRbeta diversity, which derived from surviving recipient T cells and thymic progenitors.

CDR1 and CDR2 from the germline V gene are KGHDR and SFDVKD. V was pared by 4 bases and J by 5 bases, with 5 bases between. CDR3 length: 12 residues. This sample's TCRbeta library carried unique molecular identifier barcodes. TCRdb fed the PCR reads into MiXCR, producing one record per CDR3 protein. The sample holds roughly 180,000 distinct CDR3 sequences, more than 9.5% seen once. Sample: PBMCs, taken before TCRalphabeta/CD19-depleted stem cell transplant. This chain links TRBV24-1 with TRBJ1-5; the D is unclear. This TCR was recovered from a boy aged 2 to 10 with acute myeloid leukemia, due to receive a stem cell transplant. The CDR3 DNA sequence: TGTGCCACCAGTGACCAAGATCAGCCCCAGCATTTT. Translated: CATSDQDQPQHF.